Following are 27 T cell receptor beta chains from one sample sequenced in a study of T-cell reconstitution after alpha-beta-depleted transplantation in children (dated by TCRdb to 2016 to 2018). The library relied on PCR. The sequencing machine was an Illumina HiSeq 2500. TCR libraries were prepared with molecular barcoding, using unique molecular identifiers to normalize TCRbeta repertoire quantification. TCRdb itself trimmed the public reads at Q25 with fastp, ran MiXCR and retained productive beta chains. Merged by CDR3 protein, the rows form single entries marked with the most common genes and DNA. This sample lists approximately 93,000 distinct CDR3 sequences; 7% to 10% were detected once. 5.5% to 7% of the sample is in the top ten clones. The source was PBMCs from the stem cell graft donor, collected from the stem cell graft. All receptors come from a human donor who donated a stem cell graft to a child with congenital amegakaryocytic thrombocytopenia.

This clonotype was seen many times. The V gene is TRBV7-9, the J gene TRBJ2-3; D unclear. Germline lookup yields CDR1 SEHNR and CDR2 FQNEAQ (reference sequence). This CDR3 is built from 13 residues. V was cut by 3 bases and J by 3 bases, with 7 bases left in between. The chain's CDR3 is CASSFGDTDTQYF. The CDR3 nucleotides are TGTGCCAGCAGCTTTGGGGATACAGATACGCAGTATTTT.

The chain carries TRBV12-3 or TRBV12-4 and TRBJ2-7; weak D call: TRBD2 (5 bases). The CDR3 has 11 amino acids. V lost 6 bases, J lost 5 bases, and 8 bases lay in between. CDR3 coding DNA: TGTGCCAGCAGGGAGGATGACGAGCAGTACTTC. Amino acids: CASREDDEQYF.

In its sample, this clonotype was seen many times. V gene TRBV9 combines with J gene TRBJ2-1; 11 nucleotides line up with TRBD2. V gave up 4 bases and J gave up 3 bases; unmatched junction bases: 6. The CDR3 covers 16 residues. Germline-derived CDR1 and CDR2 are SGDLS and YYNGEE. CDR3 coding DNA: TGTGCCAGCAGCCCCGGGACTAGCGGTCGCTACAATGAGCAGTTCTTC. This encodes CASSPGTSGRYNEQFF.

This clonotype was counted at least ten times. The chain has TRBV20-1 and TRBJ2-1; D ambiguous. The germline V gene encodes CDR1 DFQATT and CDR2 SNEGSKA (reference sequence). The CDR3 contains 13 residues. V lost 6 bases and J 5 bases, leaving 14 bases between the germline ends. This CDR3 is CSAFNLDDNEQFF. The CDR3 nucleotides read TGCAGTGCCTTTAATCTAGACGACAATGAGCAGTTCTTC.

This clonotype was found many times. DNA of the CDR3: TGTGCCAGCAGTGGGGGACAGGGGACGATCCAGCCCCAGCATTTT. Its translation is CASSGGQGTIQPQHF. J is TRBJ1-5 and V is TRBV6-1; 10 nucleotides line up with TRBD1. This CDR3 has 15 amino acids. The J segment lost 7 bases and the V segment lost 4 bases, leaving 7 bases of the junction unmatched. Looked up from germline, CDR1 is MNHNS and CDR2 is SASEGT.

Of note for this clonotype: Possible read error: a much larger clone is one base away. Here the CDR3 omits its conserved ending phenylalanine or tryptophan, so a read error is the likely source. This chain uses TRBV20-1 with TRBJ2-3; D might be TRBD1 (5 bases). CDR3 size: 12 residues. The germline V gene has CDR1 DFQATT and CDR2 SNEGSKA (reference sequence). CDR3 nucleotide sequence: TGCACCCCTGGGGCGAGCACAGATACGCAGTATTTG. It yields the protein CTPGASTDTQYL.

This clonotype was seen many times. The chain employs TRBV18 and TRBJ2-3; D is perhaps TRBD2 (5 bases). The CDR3 loop spans 16 amino acids. Trimming removed 3 bases from V and 0 bases from J, with 13 bases in between. CDR1 and CDR2 (germline): KGHSH, LQKENI. DNA of the CDR3: TGTGCCAGCTCACCTCAGTACAGCGGTAGCACAGATACGCAGTATTTT. It is translated as CASSPQYSGSTDTQYF.

This clonotype was counted ten times or more. The chain recombines TRBV7-8 with TRBJ2-1; TRBD2 agrees at 7 bases. CDR1 and CDR2 (germline): SGHVS, FQNEAQ. CDR3 length: 15 residues. V shed 4 bases, J shed 12 bases, and the junction held 15 bases outside the gene matches. The CDR3, as DNA: TGTGCCAGCAGCTCTATAAGCGGGGTCCTAAGTAGGCAGTTCTTC. It encodes CASSSISGVLSRQFF.

The sample holds many counts of this clonotype. The CDR3 loop reads CASSPTQMNTEAFF. The CDR3 region has the DNA TGTGCCAGCAGCCCTACACAAATGAACACTGAAGCTTTCTTT. The rearrangement uses TRBV7-9 and TRBJ1-1; no clear D. CDR1 and CDR2 from the germline V gene are SEHNR and FQNEAQ (reference sequence). V was pared by 5 bases and J by 0 bases, with 10 bases between. There are 14 residues in the CDR3. Drawing the rest from reference TRBV7-9 and TRBJ1-1, the complete variable domain is DTGVSQNPRHKITKRGQNVTFRCDPISEHNRLYWYRQTLGQGPEFLTYFQNEAQLEKSRLLSDRFSAERPKGSFSTLEIQRTEQGDSAMYLCASSPTQMNTEAFFGQGTRLTVV.

This clonotype has ten or more counts. The chain is built from TRBV18 and TRBJ1-3; no clear D. The CDR3 spans 15 residues. V shed 2 bases and J shed 2 bases, with 10 bases lying between them. The germline CDR1 and CDR2 sequences are KGHSH and LQKENI. CDR3 region: CASSPSGVAGNTIYF. The CDR3 nucleotides are TGTGCCAGCTCACCAAGCGGGGTGGCTGGAAACACCATATATTTT. Based on the CDR3 plus reference TRBV18 and TRBJ1-3, the full variable domain is NAGVMQNPRHLVRRRGQEARLRCSPMKGHSHVYWYRQLPEEGLKFMVYLQKENIIDESGMPKERFSAEFPKEGPSILRIQQVVRGDSAAYFCASSPSGVAGNTIYFGEGSWLTVV.

This clonotype occurred many times. This chain joins TRBV7-8 and TRBJ2-1, with D maybe TRBD2 (5 bases). Trimming cost V 2 bases and J 0 bases, with 8 bases left between them. Germline assignment: CDR1 SGHVS and CDR2 FQNEAQ. This CDR3 contains 15 residues. The CDR3 region is CASSLTTSSYNEQFF. The CDR3 DNA reads TGTGCCAGCAGCTTAACTACTAGCTCCTACAATGAGCAGTTCTTC.

In its sample, this clonotype was seen many times. The chain links TRBV5-1 to TRBJ2-1; 15 bases are a match to TRBD2. CDR3 length: 18 residues. Germline-derived CDR1 and CDR2 are SGHRS and YFSETQ. Trimming took 4 bases from V and 5 from J; bases not matched to a gene: 10. CDR3 DNA sequence: TGCGCCAGCAGCAGGACTAGCGGGGGGGCCGAACCCCACAATGAGCAGTTCTTC. Its protein is CASSRTSGGAEPHNEQFF. Looking up the rest from reference TRBV5-1 and TRBJ2-1 gives the full variable domain: KAGVTQTPRYLIKTRGQQVTLSCSPISGHRSVSWYQQTPGQGLQFLFEYFSETQRNKGNFPGRFSGRQFSNSRSEMNVSTLELGDSALYLCASSRTSGGAEPHNEQFFGPGTRLTVL.

Many counts were recorded for this clonotype. This chain uses TRBV11-3 with TRBJ2-2; D is undetermined. V lost 1 base to trimming and J lost 4 bases, with 13 bases between them. There are 16 residues in the CDR3. Looked up from germline, CDR1 is SGHNT and CDR2 is YENEEA. The CDR3 is CASSLGTAQITGELFF. CDR3 DNA: TGTGCCAGCAGCTTAGGCACAGCCCAGATCACCGGGGAGCTGTTTTTT.

This clonotype was seen many times. The chain couples TRBV28 to TRBJ2-7; D gene uncertain. This CDR3 is 15 amino acids long. Deletions cut 6 bases from V and 0 bases from J, with 15 bases between. The germline V gene has CDR1 MDHEN and CDR2 SYDVKM. CDR3 loop: CASSPRAESSYEQYF. The CDR3 region has the DNA TGTGCCAGCAGCCCGAGAGCTGAAAGCTCCTACGAGCAGTACTTC.

This clonotype was counted many times. CDR3 protein: CATSDHRPGTGPLDEQFF. The CDR3 coding sequence is TGTGCCACCAGTGACCACAGGCCCGGGACAGGGCCACTGGATGAGCAGTTCTTC. The rearrangement joins TRBV24-1 to TRBJ2-1; 9 nucleotides line up with TRBD1. From germline, CDR1 is KGHDR and CDR2 SFDVKD. There are 18 residues in the CDR3. V dropped 4 bases and J dropped 8; count of bases not matched to a gene: 17.

The chain combines TRBV19 with TRBJ1-1; no definite D call. V lost 5 bases, J lost 5 bases, and 18 bases lay in between. Germline V lookup: CDR1 LNHDA, CDR2 SQIVND (reference sequence). This CDR3 comprises 15 residues. CDR3 nucleotides: TGTGCCAGTAGTTTGCCCCAGGCCCCTCGGACTGAAGCTTTCTTT. Translating it yields CASSLPQAPRTEAFF.

This clonotype was seen many times. The J gene is TRBJ2-3, the V gene TRBV11-2; D not resolved. Germline V gene sequence: CDR1 SGHAT, CDR2 FQNNGV. The CDR3 contains 16 residues. V was cut by 5 bases and J by 3 bases, with 18 bases left in between. The CDR3 DNA sequence: TGTGCCAGCAGCACCACGAAGGTGGCAAGTACAGATACGCAGTATTTT. Amino acids: CASSTTKVASTDTQYF.

This clonotype was counted many times. The chain combines TRBV20-1 with TRBJ2-1; 10 bases fit TRBD2. This CDR3 spans 19 amino acids. The V segment lost 5 bases and the J segment 0 bases; nucleotides outside the gene matches: 16. Germline V gene data show CDR1 as DFQATT and CDR2 as SNEGSKA (reference sequence). The chain's CDR3 is CSAGSLAGLEIRSYNEQFF. CDR3 DNA: TGCAGTGCTGGGTCACTAGCGGGGTTAGAGATACGCTCCTACAATGAGCAGTTCTTC.

At least ten counts were recorded for this clonotype. The chain couples TRBV28 to TRBJ2-7; TRBD2 matches at 7 bases. The CDR3 loop spans 14 amino acids. Germline CDR1 reads MDHEN; CDR2 reads SYDVKM. V shed 6 bases, J shed 2 bases, and the junction held 7 bases outside the gene matches. The CDR3 sequence is CASRLRAGTYEQYF. The CDR3 DNA reads TGTGCCAGCAGGCTACGAGCGGGAACCTACGAGCAGTACTTC.

This clonotype came up many times. J is TRBJ2-1 and V is TRBV7-2, with 12 bases lining up with TRBD2. Losses at the gene ends were 5 bases for V and 6 bases for J; bases not matched to a gene: 5. Germline V gives CDR1 SGHTA, CDR2 FQGNSA. The CDR3 covers 15 residues. CDR3 sequence reads: CASSQRTSGANEQFF. Here the CDR3 DNA reads TGTGCCAGCAGCCAACGGACTAGCGGGGCCAATGAGCAGTTCTTC.

This clonotype was detected many times. The rearrangement joins TRBV20-1 to TRBJ1-1, with D possibly being TRBD1 (5 bases). V shed 3 bases and J shed 6 bases, with 14 bases lying between them. The germline gives CDR1 DFQATT, CDR2 SNEGSKA (reference sequence). The CDR3 runs 13 residues. The CDR3 nucleotides are TGCAGTGCTAGTGTGACAGCCTTACCTGAAGCTTTCTTT. Translation: CSASVTALPEAFF.

V gene TRBV6-1 combines with J gene TRBJ2-3; D perhaps matches TRBD2 (7 bases). The CDR3 is 14 amino acids. The germline CDR1 and CDR2 sequences are MNHNS and SASEGT. The germline V and J ends were trimmed by 0 bases and 5 bases, with 9 bases remaining between them. CDR3 nucleotide sequence: TGTGCCAGCAGTGAAGCGAGGGGGGGAGATACGCAGTATTTT. Translated: CASSEARGGDTQYF.

This clonotype was found many times. The chain uses TRBV4-1 and TRBJ1-6; D is unresolved. CDR3 size: 17 residues. V lost 0 bases to trimming and J lost 7 bases, with 16 bases between them. Per germline, CDR1 MGHRA and CDR2 YSYEKL. The CDR3 loop is CASSQDTRSNVNSPLHF. The CDR3 DNA reads TGCGCCAGCAGCCAAGATACAAGATCCAACGTGAATTCACCCCTCCACTTT.

This clonotype was counted ten times or more. The chain has TRBV7-2 and TRBJ2-7, with a weak D call TRBD1 (6 bases). CDR1 SGHTA and CDR2 FQGNSA come from the germline V gene. CDR3 size: 15 residues. Deletions cut 5 bases from V and 11 bases from J, with 25 bases between. This CDR3 reads CASSLTTGQSPGKYF. The DNA for the CDR3 is TGTGCCAGCAGCCTGACGACAGGCCAGTCCCCGGGAAAGTACTTC.

This clonotype was picked up many times. The chain recombines TRBV7-9 with TRBJ2-1, with 10 bases identical to TRBD2. V shed 3 bases and J 6 bases; nucleotides not matched to a gene: 5. From germline, CDR1 is SEHNR and CDR2 FQNEAQ (reference sequence). The CDR3 has 15 residues. The CDR3 nucleotides read TGTGCCAGCAGCTTCGTAACTAGCGGGACCAATGAGCAGTTCTTC. It translates to CASSFVTSGTNEQFF. Full variable domain (rest looked up from reference TRBV7-9 and TRBJ2-1): DTGVSQNPRHKITKRGQNVTFRCDPISEHNRLYWYRQTLGQGPEFLTYFQNEAQLEKSRLLSDRFSAERPKGSFSTLEIQRTEQGDSAMYLCASSFVTSGTNEQFFGPGTRLTVL.

There are many counts of this clonotype. The genes are TRBV12-3 or TRBV12-4 and TRBJ2-7; TRBD2 agrees at 14 bases. After removal of 5 bases from V and 4 bases from J, the junction contained 7 bases not matched to a gene. The CDR3 contains 16 residues. The CDR3 is CASSPGTSGRPYEQYF. DNA of the CDR3: TGTGCCAGCAGTCCGGGGACTAGCGGGAGACCATACGAGCAGTACTTC.

The chain carries TRBV7-8 and TRBJ2-7; TRBD2 agrees at 7 bases. There are 15 residues in the CDR3. Germline V gene sequence: CDR1 SGHVS, CDR2 FQNEAQ. J gave up 2 bases and V 2 bases, and 6 bases lay outside the gene matches. CDR3 nucleotides: TGTGCCAGCAGCTTATTTCTAGCGGCCCCCTACGAGCAGTACTTC. Protein sequence: CASSLFLAAPYEQYF.